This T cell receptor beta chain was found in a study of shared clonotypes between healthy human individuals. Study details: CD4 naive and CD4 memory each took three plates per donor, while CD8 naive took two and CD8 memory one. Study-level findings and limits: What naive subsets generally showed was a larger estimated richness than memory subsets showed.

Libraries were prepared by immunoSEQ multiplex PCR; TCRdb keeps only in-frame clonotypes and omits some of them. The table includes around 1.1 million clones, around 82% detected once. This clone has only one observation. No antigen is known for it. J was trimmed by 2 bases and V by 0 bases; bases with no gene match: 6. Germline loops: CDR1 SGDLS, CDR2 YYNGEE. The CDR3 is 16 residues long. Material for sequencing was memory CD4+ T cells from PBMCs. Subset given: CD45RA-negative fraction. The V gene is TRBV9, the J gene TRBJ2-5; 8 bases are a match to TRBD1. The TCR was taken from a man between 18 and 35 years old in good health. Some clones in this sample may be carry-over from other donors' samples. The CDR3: CASSVERGTGQETQYF. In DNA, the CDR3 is TGTGCCAGCAGCGTAGAAAGAGGGACAGGTCAAGAGACCCAGTACTTC.